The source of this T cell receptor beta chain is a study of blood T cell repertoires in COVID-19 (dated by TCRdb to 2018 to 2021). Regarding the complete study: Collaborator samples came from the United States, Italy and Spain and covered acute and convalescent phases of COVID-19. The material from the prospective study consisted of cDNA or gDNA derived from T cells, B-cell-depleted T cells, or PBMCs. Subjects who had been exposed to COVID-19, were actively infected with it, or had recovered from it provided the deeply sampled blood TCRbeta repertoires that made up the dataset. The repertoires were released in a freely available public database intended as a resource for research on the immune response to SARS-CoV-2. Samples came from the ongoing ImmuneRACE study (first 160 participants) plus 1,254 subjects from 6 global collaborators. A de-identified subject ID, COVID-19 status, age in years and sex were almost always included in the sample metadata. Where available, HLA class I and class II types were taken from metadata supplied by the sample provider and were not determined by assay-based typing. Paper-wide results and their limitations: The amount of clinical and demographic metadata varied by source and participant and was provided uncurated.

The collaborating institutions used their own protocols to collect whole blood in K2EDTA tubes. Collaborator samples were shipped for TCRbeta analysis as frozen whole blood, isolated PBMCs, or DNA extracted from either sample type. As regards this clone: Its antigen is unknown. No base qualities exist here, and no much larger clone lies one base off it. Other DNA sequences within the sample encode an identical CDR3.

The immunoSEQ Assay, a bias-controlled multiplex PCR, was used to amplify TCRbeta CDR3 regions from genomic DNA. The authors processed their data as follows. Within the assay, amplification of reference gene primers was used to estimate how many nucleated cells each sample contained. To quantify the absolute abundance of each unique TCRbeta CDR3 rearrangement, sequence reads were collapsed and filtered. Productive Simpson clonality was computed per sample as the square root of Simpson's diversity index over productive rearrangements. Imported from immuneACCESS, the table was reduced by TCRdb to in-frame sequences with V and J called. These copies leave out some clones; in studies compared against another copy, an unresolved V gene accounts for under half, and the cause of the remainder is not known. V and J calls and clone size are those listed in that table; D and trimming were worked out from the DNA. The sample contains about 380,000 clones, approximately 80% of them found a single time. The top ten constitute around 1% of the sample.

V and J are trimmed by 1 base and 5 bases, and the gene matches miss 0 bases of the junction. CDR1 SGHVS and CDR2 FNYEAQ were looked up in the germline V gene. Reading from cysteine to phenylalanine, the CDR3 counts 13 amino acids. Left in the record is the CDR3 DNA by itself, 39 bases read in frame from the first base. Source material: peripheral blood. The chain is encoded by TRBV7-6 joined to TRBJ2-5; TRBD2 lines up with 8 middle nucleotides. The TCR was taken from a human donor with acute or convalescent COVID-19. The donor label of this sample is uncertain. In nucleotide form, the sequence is TGTGCCAGCAGCTTAGGCGGGAGGGAGACCCAGTACTTC. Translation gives CASSLGGRETQYF. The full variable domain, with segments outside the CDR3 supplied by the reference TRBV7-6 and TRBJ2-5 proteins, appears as GAGVSQSPRYKVTKRGQDVALRCDPISGHVSLYWYRQALGQGPEFLTYFNYEAQQDKSGLPNDRFSAERPEGSISTLTIQRTEQRDSAMYRCASSLGGRETQYFGPGTRLLVL.